The 27 T cell receptor beta chains given below trace back to one sample, sequenced in a study of beta chain features in type 1 diabetes. The study reverse transcribed the entire isolated RNA, so it sequenced expressed TCRB transcripts. Assay used: immunoSEQ multiplex PCR; TCRdb lists only in-frame clones, some missing. This table holds about 150,000 clones, around 10% found once. The sample consisted of central memory CD4+ T cells from blood. All receptors come from a man aged 18 to 35 in good health.

The sample holds a few counts of this clone. The gene calls are TRBV27 and TRBJ2-3; D is possibly TRBD2 (6 bases). Germline CDR1 reads MNHEY; CDR2 reads SMNVEV (reference sequence). The germline V and J ends were trimmed by 3 bases and 0 bases, with 7 bases remaining between them. There are 14 residues in the CDR3. The DNA for the CDR3 is TGTGCCAGCAGTTTGAGCGGGAGCACAGATACGCAGTATTTT. Amino acids: CASSLSGSTDTQYF.

This clone was counted a few times. Distinct nucleotide sequences in the sample also encode this CDR3. The chain is built from TRBV28 and TRBJ1-2; no clear D gene. This CDR3 is built from 13 residues. The ends were cut back, 2 bases at V and 4 bases at J, with 8 bases in the middle. Looked up from germline, CDR1 is MDHEN and CDR2 is SYDVKM. CDR3 DNA sequence: TGTGCCAGCAGTTTACCCGGAGTCTATGGCTACACCTTC. Amino acid sequence: CASSLPGVYGYTF.

The chain is built from TRBV29-1 and TRBJ1-5; unclear D gene. The CDR3 spans 13 residues. Trimming pared 7 bases from V and 5 bases from J, leaving 15 bases between. Germline V lookup: CDR1 SQVTM, CDR2 ANQGSEA. The CDR3: CSAVEQWDQPQHF. The CDR3, as DNA: TGCAGCGCTGTCGAACAGTGGGATCAGCCCCAGCATTTT.

V and J are TRBV4-2 and TRBJ2-5; TRBD1 or TRBD2 may be the D gene (7 bases each). Germline-derived CDR1 and CDR2 are LGHNA and YNFKEQ. This CDR3 spans 15 amino acids. V lost 4 bases to trimming and J lost 2 bases, with 14 bases between them. In nucleotides, the CDR3 is TGTGCCAGCAGCCGCGCGGGGGACAGACAAGAGACCCAGTACTTC. Translated: CASSRAGDRQETQYF.

The sample holds a few counts of this clone. The sample carries other DNA sequences with the same CDR3. The gene calls are TRBV29-1 and TRBJ1-2; TRBD1 is a possible D gene (6 bases). Germline loops: CDR1 SQVTM, CDR2 ANQGSEA. The length of the CDR3 is 10 residues. V lost 6 bases to trimming and J lost 7 bases, with 9 bases between them. CDR3 protein: CSVGDTGYTF. DNA of the CDR3: TGCAGCGTGGGGGACACTGGCTACACCTTC.

This chain links TRBV10-3 with TRBJ2-7; D unresolved. Germline V gene sequence: CDR1 ENHRY, CDR2 SYGVKD. The CDR3 covers 14 residues. V was pared by 2 bases and J by 7 bases, with 15 bases between. The CDR3 region has the DNA TGTGCCATCAGTGAGAGGTACCCCCCCGGGGAGCAGTACTTC. Protein: CAISERYPPGEQYF.

This clone was observed a few times. The chain carries TRBV6-1 and TRBJ1-1, with D maybe TRBD1 (5 bases). The CDR3 covers 12 residues. The germline V gene encodes CDR1 MNHNS and CDR2 SASEGT. V lost 3 bases and J lost 5, with 7 bases in between. The CDR3: CASSDRQTEAFF. The CDR3 nucleotides are TGTGCCAGCAGTGATCGACAGACTGAAGCTTTCTTT.

The sample holds a few counts of this clone. J is TRBJ1-2 and V is TRBV28; 11 bases align to TRBD1. The CDR3 contains 12 residues. With 9 bases clipped from V and 8 bases from J, the junction kept 5 bases outside the gene matches. In germline, CDR1 is MDHEN, CDR2 SYDVKM. The DNA of the CDR3 is TGTGCCAGTGGGACAGGGGGTCGGGGCTACACCTTC. Translated: CASGTGGRGYTF.

This sequence joins TRBV19 and TRBJ2-5; the D gene is possibly TRBD1 (6 bases). Germline V CDR1 and CDR2: LNHDA, SQIVND (reference sequence). The CDR3 loop spans 14 amino acids. Between the trimmed V and J ends, which lost 0 bases and 5 bases, there was a span of 10 bases. CDR3 bases: TGTGCCAGTAGTATAGATCGGGACATCGAGACCCAGTACTTC. This gives the protein CASSIDRDIETQYF.

This clone was found a few times. The gene calls are TRBV5-1 and TRBJ2-1; TRBD1 might be the D (5 bases). The CDR3 spans 15 residues. Germline values: CDR1 SGHRS, CDR2 YFSETQ. Between the trimmed V and J ends, which lost 0 bases and 1 base, there was a span of 8 bases. CDR3 protein: CASSLAQGSYNEQFF. The CDR3 DNA reads TGCGCCAGCAGCTTGGCCCAGGGATCCTACAATGAGCAGTTCTTC.

This clone was picked up a small number of times. This chain connects TRBV9 to TRBJ1-6; weak D call: TRBD1 (5 bases). V was trimmed by 2 bases and J by 7 bases, leaving 13 bases between them. Germline-derived CDR1 and CDR2 are SGDLS and YYNGEE. The CDR3 consists of 15 residues. The CDR3 reads CASSVERGGNSPLHF. CDR3 in DNA: TGTGCCAGCAGCGTGGAGAGGGGCGGAAATTCACCCCTCCACTTT.

The V gene is TRBV30, the J gene TRBJ1-6; a weak D match, TRBD1 (5 bases). Germline lookup yields CDR1 GTSNPN and CDR2 SVGIG (reference sequence). The CDR3 has 12 amino acids. Between the trimmed V and J ends, which lost 3 bases and 14 bases, there was a span of 14 bases. The CDR3 region is CAWSRGKGSLHF. The CDR3 region has the DNA TGTGCCTGGAGCCGGGGGAAGGGGTCCCTCCACTTT.

The V and J genes are TRBV7-3 and TRBJ2-7; the match to TRBD2 covers 9 bases. V lost 5 bases and J lost 5; bases outside the gene matches: 16. CDR1 is SGHTA, CDR2 FQGTGA, per germline. The CDR3 spans 17 residues. CDR3 in amino acids: CASSQTPSGVQGHEQYF. The CDR3 nucleotides read TGTGCCAGCAGCCAAACTCCTAGCGGGGTGCAAGGCCACGAGCAGTACTTC.

This clone occurred a few times. The rearrangement links TRBV14 to TRBJ2-7; D may be TRBD2 (5 bases). The CDR3 consists of 13 residues. The V gene's germline CDR1 is SGHDN and CDR2 FVKESK. Trimming stripped 0 bases from V and 9 bases from J, with 12 bases between. In DNA form, the CDR3 reads TGTGCCAGCAGCCAAGATCGCCGGCGGGCGCAGTACTTC. It codes for CASSQDRRRAQYF.

This clone has ten or more counts. This sample also contains other DNA sequences that code for the same CDR3. This sequence joins TRBV10-3 and TRBJ1-2; perhaps TRBD1 as D (6 bases). Germline V CDR1 and CDR2: ENHRY, SYGVKD. V was pared by 2 bases and J by 3 bases, with 7 bases between. The CDR3 contains 13 residues. DNA for the CDR3: TGTGCCATCAGTGAGAGGACAGACTATGGCTACACCTTC. It specifies CAISERTDYGYTF.

This clone occurred a few times. V and J are TRBV6-5 and TRBJ2-7; TRBD1 matches at 9 bases. The germline V gene encodes CDR1 MNHEY and CDR2 SVGAGI. The V and J ends lost 6 bases and 4 bases, in that order; junction bases with no gene match: 7. The CDR3 has 14 amino acids. CDR3 region: CASRVDRGSYEQYF. The CDR3 DNA follows: TGTGCCAGCAGAGTGGACAGGGGTAGTTACGAGCAGTACTTC.

V usage is TRBV5-1 and J usage is TRBJ2-7, with 10 bases identical to TRBD2. This CDR3 contains 14 residues. Germline trimming cut 4 bases from V and 1 base from J; bases unmatched to any gene: 2. Germline values: CDR1 SGHRS, CDR2 YFSETQ. The DNA of the CDR3 is TGCGCCAGCAGCCGGACTAGCGGATCCTACGAGCAGTACTTC. Its translation is CASSRTSGSYEQYF.

In this sample, this clone turned up a few times. V is TRBV27 and J is TRBJ1-2, with D uncertain. Deletions cut 3 bases from V and 2 bases from J, with 7 bases between. Per the germline V gene, CDR1 is MNHEY and CDR2 is SMNVEV (reference sequence). This CDR3 spans 13 amino acids. DNA for the CDR3: TGTGCCAGCAGTTTGCACACCAACTATGGCTACACCTTC. Protein sequence: CASSLHTNYGYTF.

In its sample, this clone was seen a few times. The gene calls are TRBV27 and TRBJ1-1; D gene unclear. This CDR3 region has 15 residues. With 6 bases removed from V and 4 bases from J, the gap between germline ends came to 18 bases. Germline V CDR1 and CDR2: MNHEY, SMNVEV (reference sequence). The DNA of the CDR3 is TGTGCCAGCAGCCTTCCGAACGGCGCGGGCACTGAAGCTTTCTTT. Its translation: CASSLPNGAGTEAFF.

The sample holds a few counts of this clone. The gene calls are TRBV9 and TRBJ2-7, with 7 positions matching TRBD1. The CDR3 is made up of 15 amino acids. Looked up from germline, CDR1 is SGDLS and CDR2 is YYNGEE. J lost 3 bases, V lost 0 bases, and 6 bases had no gene match. The CDR3 bases are TGTGCCAGCAGCGTAGCTGTGGGACAGAACTACGAGCAGTACTTC. Translating it yields CASSVAVGQNYEQYF.

This chain connects TRBV6-1 to TRBJ2-4, with D unclear. Germline V gene lookup returns CDR1 MNHNS and CDR2 SASEGT. The CDR3 consists of 10 residues. Trimming pared 1 base from V and 8 bases from J, leaving 0 bases between. CDR3 DNA sequence: TGTGCCAGCAGTGAAGACATTCAGTACTTC. This sequence encodes CASSEDIQYF.

This clone has more than one count but fewer than ten. The chain carries TRBV5-1 and TRBJ1-1; TRBD1 might be the D (5 bases). This CDR3 has 14 amino acids. V gave up 4 bases and J gave up 0 bases, with 10 bases separating them. Per germline, CDR1 SGHRS and CDR2 YFSETQ. The CDR3 loop is CASSRDLMNTEAFF. In DNA, the CDR3 is TGCGCCAGCAGCCGGGACCTCATGAACACTGAAGCTTTCTTT.

At least ten counts were recorded for this clone. V is TRBV10-3 and J is TRBJ1-5, with 7 positions matching TRBD1. Unmatched junction bases numbered 5, after V lost 3 bases and J lost 3 bases. This CDR3 is built from 15 residues. Per germline, CDR1 ENHRY and CDR2 SYGVKD. The CDR3 region is CAISESGGSNQPQHF. CDR3 DNA sequence: TGTGCCATCAGTGAATCAGGGGGATCCAATCAGCCCCAGCATTTT.

This clone was found a few times. The chain combines TRBV2 with TRBJ2-2; the D gene is possibly TRBD2 (5 bases). The length of the CDR3 is 18 residues. CDR1 SNHLY and CDR2 FYNNEI come from the germline V gene. Between the trimmed V and J ends, which lost 6 bases and 1 base, there was a span of 21 bases. The CDR3 DNA sequence: TGTGCCAGCAGGCGGTCCGACCGGACTCCATTGAACACCGGGGAGCTGTTTTTT. This codes for CASRRSDRTPLNTGELFF.

V and J are TRBV28 and TRBJ2-5; the D is unclear. V lost 4 bases to trimming and J lost 1 base, with 7 bases between them. The CDR3 has 13 residues. Germline CDR1 MDHEN, CDR2 SYDVKM. The CDR3 coding sequence is TGTGCCAGCAGTTCAAGAATCCAAGAGACCCAGTACTTC. Encoded protein: CASSSRIQETQYF.

This clone appeared a few times. A much bigger clone sits one base away, suggesting this may be a read error. This chain uses TRBV7-2 with TRBJ1-2; TRBD1 is a possible D gene (6 bases). CDR1 is SGHTA and CDR2 is FQGNSA in the germline V gene. The CDR3 sequence is 15 residues long. Trimming removed 1 base at V and 4 bases at J, with 13 bases between. CDR3 sequence (DNA): TGTGCCAGCAGCTTAGAAGGGGGGGTTGGCTATGGCTACACCTTC. This codes for CASSLEGGVGYGYTF.

This clone was detected a few times. V gene TRBV29-1 combines with J gene TRBJ1-1; 7 nucleotides align to TRBD1. The CDR3 extends over 13 amino acids. V was clipped by 6 bases and J by 1 base; unmatched bases: 5. Germline CDR1 and CDR2: SQVTM and ANQGSEA. The CDR3 nucleotides read TGCAGCGTAGGACAGGTATCGAACACTGAAGCTTTCTTT. The encoded protein is CSVGQVSNTEAFF.